Sequencing of this TCR beta chain was carried out in a study of control samples from healthy donors and cancer patients. Germline values: CDR1 MDHEN, CDR2 SYDVKM. Trimming cost V 3 bases and J 4 bases, with 25 bases left between them. The length of the CDR3 is 20 residues. TCRdb keeps only in-frame clones here, not all; method: immunoSEQ multiplex PCR. Among roughly 29,000 clones listed, 70% to 80% were seen once. This clone was counted between two and nine times. The V gene is TRBV28, the J gene TRBJ1-6, with D unclear. Sequencing was carried out using PBMCs. The sequence came from a man between 60 and 75 years old with head and neck cancer. For the CDR3, the DNA is TGTGCCAGCAGTTTTCGGGTTAGAAGAAACAGTTTTTCTTATAATTCACCCCTCCACTTT. It yields the protein CASSFRVRRNSFSYNSPLHF. Full variable domain (outside the CDR3, taken from reference TRBV28 and TRBJ1-6): DVKVTQSSRYLVKRTGEKVFLECVQDMDHENMFWYRQDPGLGLRLIYFSYDVKMKEKGDIPEGYSVSREKKERFSLILESASTNQTSMYLCASSFRVRRNSFSYNSPLHFGNGTRLTVT.